A selection of T cell receptor beta chains follows, all from one sample in a study of cytomegalovirus exposure and HLA in healthy donors. The protocol was immunoSEQ multiplex PCR, while the TCRdb copy is restricted to in-frame clones and leaves out a portion. The sample shows around 140,000 clones, roughly four fifths of them seen only once. The source material was PBMCs. The receptors derive from a man younger than 45 in good health and CMV-seronegative. The CDR3 runs from the conserved cysteine through the conserved F or W. The D gene is left open where the match is weak. Size values are once, few and many counts, or a class for expanded clones, and some rows have none.

18 TRBJ2-6 TRBD2 NA TRBV18 TGTGCCAGCTCCCCACTAGCGGCACTACCCTCTGGGGCCAACGGCCTGACTTTC CASSPLAALPSGANGLTF
11 TRBJ2-3 NA NA TRBV6-1 TGTGCCAGTTCTGACAGTAATACGCAGTATTTT CASSDSNTQYF
15 TRBJ2-7 TRBD1 NA TRBV5-6 TGTGCCAGCAGCTCGGACAGGAGAAACTCCTACGAGCAGTACTTC CASSSDRRNSYEQYF
15 TRBJ1-5 NA NA TRBV30 TGTGCCTGGAGTGTACTAGGGAGGAACAATCAGCCCCAGCATTTT CAWSVLGRNNQPQHF
15 TRBJ2-1 TRBD1 NA TRBV29-1 TGCAGCGTCGTGCCCCTCAGCAGGGGGCGCGACGAGCAGTTCTTC CSVVPLSRGRDEQFF
14 TRBJ2-7 TRBD2 NA TRBV19 TGTGCCAGTAGTCCCCGGGACTACCTCTACGAGCAGTACTTC CASSPRDYLYEQYF
16 TRBJ2-7 TRBD2 NA TRBV2 TGTGCCAGTCCTATTTGCGGGGTAGCGGGACTCTACGAGCAGTACTTC CASPICGVAGLYEQYF
13 TRBJ2-1 NA NA TRBV7-2 TGTGCCAGCAGCCACGGACTATCGGATGAGCAGTTCTTC CASSHGLSDEQFF
15 TRBJ2-2 TRBD1 NA TRBV5-1 TGCGCCAGCAGCGTGGGACAGGGATCCACCGGGGAGCTGTTTTTT CASSVGQGSTGELFF
18 TRBJ1-5 NA few TRBV6-1 TGTGCCAGCAGTGAAAGGGGTATCGGCAGGGGAAGGAATCAGCCCCAGCATTTT CASSERGIGRGRNQPQHF
16 TRBJ1-1 NA NA TRBV12-2 TGTGCAAGTCGCTTAGACCGGACAGACGAGGGGGCTGAAGCTTTCTTT CASRLDRTDEGAEAFF
15 TRBJ1-5 TRBD1 NA TRBV7-8 TGTGCCAGCAGCAGGACCGGGACAGGGTTGCAGCCCCAGCATTTT CASSRTGTGLQPQHF
17 TRBJ2-7 TRBD2 NA TRBV28 TGTGCCAGCAACCTCCTAGGGGGGACTAGCGGGACGACTAAGCAGTACTTC CASNLLGGTSGTTKQYF
19 TRBJ2-6 NA NA TRBV13 TGTGCCAGCAGCGGGACGGGACTCTTAGGGACCTCTGGGGCCAACGTCCTGACTTTC CASSGTGLLGTSGANVLTF
15 TRBJ2-7 TRBD1 NA TRBV7-9 TGTGCCAGCAGCCATTGGGACAGGGCTCCTTACGAGCAGTACTTC CASSHWDRAPYEQYF
18 TRBJ2-7 NA NA TRBV21-1 TGTGCCAGCAGCAAAACGGACGGGACAGGGACCCTAGTAAAGAAGCAGTACTTC CASSKTDGTGTLVKKQYF
16 TRBJ2-3 NA few TRBV19 TGTGCCAGTAGTAAGACAGGAAGGATGGGCACAGATACGCAGTATTTT CASSKTGRMGTDTQYF
14 TRBJ2-3 NA once TRBV29-1 TGCAGCTCAGTGGCGCATCTCGGGACAGATACGCAGTATTTT CSSVAHLGTDTQYF
14 TRBJ1-2 NA once TRBV30 TGTGCCTGGAGTGTTGGGCAGACAAGCAATGGCTACACCTTC CAWSVGQTSNGYTF
15 TRBJ2-1 TRBD1 NA TRBV7-2 TGTGCCAGCAGCCGACAGGGCGGTCGATACAATGAGCAGTTCTTC CASSRQGGRYNEQFF
15 TRBJ2-1 TRBD2 NA TRBV9 TGTGCCAGCAGCGATAGCGGGGCCCCCAACAATGAGCAGTTCTTC CASSDSGAPNNEQFF
14 TRBJ1-5 NA few TRBV30 TGTGCCTGGAGTGGGACAAATTACAATCAGCCCCAGCATTTT CAWSGTNYNQPQHF
16 TRBJ1-2 TRBD1 NA TRBV28 TGTGCCAGTCGGACAGGGGGCGCTCGGGGCGACTATGGCTACACCTTC CASRTGGARGDYGYTF
13 TRBJ1-5 NA NA TRBV5-6 TGTGCCAGCAGCCTCGAGAGAAATCAGCCCCAGCATTTT CASSLERNQPQHF
17 TRBJ1-5 TRBD1 NA TRBV2 TGTGCCAGCAGTGAAAAGGGACAGACGTATAGCAATCAGCCCCAGCATTTT CASSEKGQTYSNQPQHF
17 TRBJ1-2 TRBD1 NA TRBV11-2 TGTGCCAGCAGCTTAGACCCGACCTTGGGGACAGCCTCCTCCTACACCTTC CASSLDPTLGTASSYTF
15 TRBJ2-4 NA NA TRBV7-8 TGCGCCAGCAGCATTGACGGGATAGCCAAAAACATTCAGTACTTC CASSIDGIAKNIQYF
13 TRBJ2-1 TRBD2 NA TRBV18 TGTGCCAGCTCATTTACTAGCGCCCCGTGGGCGTTCTTC CASSFTSAPWAFF
15 TRBJ2-1 TRBD1 NA TRBV6-6 TGTGCCAGCAGTTTGGTGACAGGGGGCTACAATGAGCAGTTCTTC CASSLVTGGYNEQFF
15 TRBJ2-4 TRBD1 few TRBV5-4 TGTGCCAGCAGCTCCTACAGGGGGCGAGCAAACAGTCAGTACTTC CASSSYRGRANSQYF
14 TRBJ2-5 TRBD1 NA TRBV5-8 TGTGCCAGCAGCTCTGACAGGGGTCGGGAGACCCAGTACTTC CASSSDRGRETQYF
16 TRBJ2-6 TRBD2 NA TRBV7-2 TGTGCCAGCAGCCGATCGGGAGGAGCTGGGGCCAACGTCCTGACTTTC CASSRSGGAGANVLTF
13 TRBJ1-3 TRBD1 NA TRBV28 TGTGCCAGCAGTACAGGGGTTGGAAACACCATATATTTT CASSTGVGNTIYF
15 TRBJ1-5 NA NA TRBV5-1 TGCGCCAGCAGCCCGGGGGACCTTAGCAATCAGCCCCAGCATTTT CASSPGDLSNQPQHF
14 TRBJ2-7 TRBD1 NA TRBV30 TGTGCCTGGAGCCTGGGACAGGGGGCTTACGAGCAGTACTTC CAWSLGQGAYEQYF
13 TRBJ2-5 NA few TRBV28 TGTGCCAGCAGTGGCGGGACAGCAGAGACCCAGTACTTC CASSGGTAETQYF
16 TRBJ2-5 TRBD2 few TRBV7-2 TGTGCCAGCAGCTTCACGGGAGGGCGGGGTCAAGAGACCCAGTACTTC CASSFTGGRGQETQYF
14 TRBJ2-1 NA NA TRBV5-1 TGCGCCAGCAGCGAACAGGGCGGCTACAATGAGCAGTTCTTC CASSEQGGYNEQFF
16 TRBJ2-1 TRBD2 NA TRBV5-1 TGCGCCAGCAGCCTACAACTTGCGGGAGGGCAGGATGAGCAGTTCTTC CASSLQLAGGQDEQFF
14 TRBJ2-1 TRBD1 few TRBV29-1 TGCGCGTCCCCGGACAGGGGTGGAGGAAATGAGCAGTTCTTC CASPDRGGGNEQFF
15 TRBJ2-2 NA NA TRBV7-8 TGTGCCAGCAGCTTACGGAGACTAGGGACCGGGGAGCTGTTTTTT CASSLRRLGTGELFF
16 TRBJ2-3 TRBD1 NA TRBV10-3 TGTGCCATCAGTTACAGGACAGGGGCCGCGGGAGATACGCAGTATTTT CAISYRTGAAGDTQYF
16 TRBJ2-5 TRBD1 few TRBV11-1 TGTGCCAGCAGCTCGTATTCCAGGGGGCAAGAAGAGACCCAGTACTTC CASSSYSRGQEETQYF
11 TRBJ2-1 NA NA TRBV11-2 TGTGCCAGCAGCAGAGACAATGAGCAGTTCTTC CASSRDNEQFF
13 TRBJ2-5 NA NA TRBV5-1 TGCGCCAGCAGCCGAGCGGCCGGGGAGACCCAGTACTTC CASSRAAGETQYF
15 TRBJ2-7 TRBD2 NA TRBV19 TGTGCCAGTAGTATCGCGGGACTAGCGGGAGACGAGCAGTACTTC CASSIAGLAGDEQYF
13 TRBJ2-7 TRBD2 NA TRBV6-5 TGTGCCAGCAGTGGGGAGGGGCTTGGCGAGCAGTACTTC CASSGEGLGEQYF
15 TRBJ2-1 NA NA TRBV7-9 TGTGCCAGCAGCTTTGGGGCTGGGCGCCGGGATGAGCAGTTCTTC CASSFGAGRRDEQFF
14 TRBJ2-7 NA NA TRBV28 TGTGCCAGCACGCGGGTGGCGGACAGCTACGAGCAGTACTTC CASTRVADSYEQYF
13 TRBJ2-7 TRBD1 NA TRBV6-1 TGTGCCAGCAGAGGACAGGGAGCCTACGAGCAGTACTTC CASRGQGAYEQYF
16 TRBJ2-3 TRBD2 NA TRBV28 TGTGCCAGCAGTTTAGTGATAGCGGGGGACACAGATACGCAGTATTTT CASSLVIAGDTDTQYF
16 TRBJ1-4 NA NA TRBV5-4 TGTGCCAGCAGCTCGGGGGGGGGATCAACTAATGAAAAACTGTTTTTT CASSSGGGSTNEKLFF
14 TRBJ1-2 NA NA TRBV27 TGTGCCAGCAGTTCACTATCGGACAGCGATGGCTACACCTTC CASSSLSDSDGYTF
11 TRBJ2-3 NA once TRBV6-1 TGTGCCAGCACAGGGTCAGATACGCAGTATTTT CASTGSDTQYF
13 TRBJ2-7 NA NA TRBV5-8 TGTGCCAGCCCCAGGGTACATAAGGGGGAGCAGTACTTC CASPRVHKGEQYF
14 TRBJ1-4 TRBD1 NA TRBV28 TGTGCCAGCAGACAGGGGCGCAACAATGAAAAACTGTTTTTT CASRQGRNNEKLFF
15 TRBJ2-7 NA NA TRBV6-1 TGTGCCAGCGCTCGGGGTAGCGACCCTAGAGACGAGCAGTACTTC CASARGSDPRDEQYF